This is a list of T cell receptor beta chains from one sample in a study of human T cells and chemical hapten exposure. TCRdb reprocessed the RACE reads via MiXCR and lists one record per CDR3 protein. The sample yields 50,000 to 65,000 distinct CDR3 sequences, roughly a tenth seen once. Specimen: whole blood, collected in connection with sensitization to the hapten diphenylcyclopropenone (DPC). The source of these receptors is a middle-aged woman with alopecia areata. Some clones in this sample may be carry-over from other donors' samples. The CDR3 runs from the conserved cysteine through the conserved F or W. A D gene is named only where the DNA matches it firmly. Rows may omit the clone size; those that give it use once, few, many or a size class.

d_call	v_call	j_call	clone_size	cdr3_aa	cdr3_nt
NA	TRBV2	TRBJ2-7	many	CASSEVRGGEQYF	TGTGCCAGCAGTGAAGTTCGTGGCGGCGAGCAGTACTTC
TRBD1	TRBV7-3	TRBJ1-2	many	CASSPTGTENGYTF	TGTGCCAGCAGCCCCACGGGGACAGAAAATGGCTACACCTTC
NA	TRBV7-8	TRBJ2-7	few	CASRGTGGRLYEQYF	TGTGCCAGCAGGGGAACAGGAGGACGCCTCTACGAGCAGTACTTC
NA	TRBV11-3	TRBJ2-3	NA	CASSSGASTDTQYF	TGTGCCAGCAGCTCCGGGGCTAGCACAGATACGCAGTATTTT
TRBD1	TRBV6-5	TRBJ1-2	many	CASSPNEDRGGGYTF	TGTGCCAGCAGCCCGAACGAAGACAGGGGAGGTGGCTACACCTTC
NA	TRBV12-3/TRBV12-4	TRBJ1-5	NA	CASTISKGRPQHF	TGTGCCAGCACTATCTCAAAGGGGCGACCCCAGCATTTT
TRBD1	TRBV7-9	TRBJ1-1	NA	CASSLVGQGTEAFF	TGTGCCAGCAGCTTAGTGGGACAGGGAACTGAAGCTTTCTTT
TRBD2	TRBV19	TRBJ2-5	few	CASSSGGAVQETQYF	TGTGCCAGTAGTAGCGGGGGGGCCGTCCAAGAGACCCAGTACTTC
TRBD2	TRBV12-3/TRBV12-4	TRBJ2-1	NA	CASSPEGLAALYNEQFF	TGTGCCAGCAGCCCTGAGGGACTAGCGGCTCTTTACAATGAGCAGTTCTTC
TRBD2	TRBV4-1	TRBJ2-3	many	CASSQMMISGDTDTQYF	TGCGCCAGCAGCCAAATGATGATTAGCGGGGACACAGATACGCAGTATTTT
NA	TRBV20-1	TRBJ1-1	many	CSAIIIRRLNTEAFF	TGCAGTGCTATTATCATCAGACGGCTTAACACTGAAGCTTTCTTT
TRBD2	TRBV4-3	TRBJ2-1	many	CASSDGTSGGNEQFF	TGCGCCAGCAGTGATGGGACTAGCGGGGGTAATGAGCAGTTCTTC
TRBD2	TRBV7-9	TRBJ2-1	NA	CASSSGSYNEQFF	TGTGCCAGCAGTAGCGGGAGCTACAATGAGCAGTTCTTC
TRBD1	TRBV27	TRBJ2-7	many	CASSALLGTVNEQYF	TGTGCCAGCAGCGCCCTTTTGGGGACAGTAAACGAGCAGTACTTC
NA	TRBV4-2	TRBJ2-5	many	CASSVGGFDTQYF	TGTGCCAGCAGCGTCGGGGGCTTTGACACCCAGTACTTC
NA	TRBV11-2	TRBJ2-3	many	CASSSIGGRPGADTQYF	TGTGCCAGCAGCTCCATAGGGGGGAGACCTGGCGCCGATACGCAGTATTTT
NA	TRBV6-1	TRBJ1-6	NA	CASSEPGRGDNSPLHF	TGTGCCAGCAGTGAACCAGGAAGGGGAGATAATTCACCCCTCCACTTT
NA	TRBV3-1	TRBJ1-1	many	CASSQDPGGSTFF	TGTGCCAGCAGCCAAGATCCTGGGGGGTCAACTTTCTTT
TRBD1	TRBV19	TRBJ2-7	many	CASSWGTGGYEQYF	TGTGCCAGTAGTTGGGGGACAGGGGGCTACGAGCAGTACTTC
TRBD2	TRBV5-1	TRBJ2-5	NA	CASSLGLAGVGETQYF	TGCGCCAGCAGCCTGGGACTAGCGGGGGTTGGCGAGACCCAGTACTTC
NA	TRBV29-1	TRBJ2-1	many	CSASRRAPGEQFF	TGCAGCGCTTCCCGGCGGGCCCCTGGTGAGCAGTTCTTC
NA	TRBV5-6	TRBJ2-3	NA	CASSPLGQSTDTQYF	TGTGCCAGCAGCCCCCTAGGACAGTCCACAGATACGCAGTATTTT
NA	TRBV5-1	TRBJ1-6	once	CASSLNYNSPLHF	TGCGCCAGCAGCTTGAACTATAATTCACCCCTCCACTTT
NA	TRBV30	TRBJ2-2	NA	CAWSVGQGAGELFF	TGTGCCTGGAGTGTAGGCCAGGGTGCCGGGGAGCTGTTTTTT
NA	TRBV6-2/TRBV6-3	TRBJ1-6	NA	CATGASPLHF	TGTGCTACCGGGGCTTCACCCCTCCACTTT
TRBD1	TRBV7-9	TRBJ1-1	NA	CASSRRTGGAGTEAFF	TGTGCCAGCAGCCGACGGACAGGGGGCGCCGGCACTGAAGCTTTCTTT
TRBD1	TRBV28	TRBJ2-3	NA	CASSARTGLTDTQYF	TGTGCCAGCAGTGCGCGGACAGGGCTCACAGATACGCAGTATTTT
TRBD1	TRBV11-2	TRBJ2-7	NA	CASSLGTGGPNSYEQYF	TGTGCCAGCAGCTTGGGGACAGGGGGCCCCAATTCCTACGAGCAGTACTTC
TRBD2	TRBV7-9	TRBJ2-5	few	CASSLAAGGAETQYF	TGTGCCAGCAGCTTAGCAGCGGGGGGAGCAGAGACCCAGTACTTC
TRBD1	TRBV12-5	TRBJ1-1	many	CASGFGQGATEAFF	TGTGCTAGTGGTTTCGGACAGGGGGCCACTGAAGCTTTCTTT
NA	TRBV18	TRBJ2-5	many	CASSRVAADQETQYF	TGTGCCAGCTCACGGGTGGCAGCCGACCAAGAGACCCAGTACTTC